The 17 T cell receptor beta chains listed next were all sequenced from one sample in a study of blood T cell repertoires in COVID-19. The data were produced by immunoSEQ multiplex PCR, yet TCRdb's version contains in-frame clones alone and is incomplete. The sample yields approximately 440,000 clones, about 87% seen once. Material for sequencing was peripheral blood. The receptor set was obtained from a woman aged 50 to 60 with COVID-19, enrolled during active disease.

The V call is TRBV24-1, the J call TRBJ2-1; 10 bases fit TRBD1. This CDR3 is built from 14 residues. The ends lost 5 bases at V and 8 bases at J; junction bases unmatched: 5. Germline V gene data show CDR1 as KGHDR and CDR2 as SFDVKD. Written as DNA, the CDR3 is TGTGCCACCAGTGCCGGGACAGGGGTGCATGAGCAGTTCTTC. Translation: CATSAGTGVHEQFF.

The CDR3 DNA is TGTGCCTGGAGAGCCCGTGCGTCACCCCTCCACTTT. Translated, it gives CAWRARASPLHF. V usage is TRBV30 and J usage is TRBJ1-6; D not certain. This CDR3 has 12 amino acids. V gave up 3 bases and J gave up 10 bases, with 10 bases separating them. Germline V gene data show CDR1 as GTSNPN and CDR2 as SVGIG (reference sequence).

The rearrangement links TRBV6-5 to TRBJ2-3; 8 positions match TRBD1. This CDR3 is built from 13 residues. Germline V CDR1 and CDR2: MNHEY, SVGAGI. J lost 5 bases, V lost 6 bases, and 4 bases had no gene match. CDR3 protein: CASSRGRVDTQYF. The CDR3 DNA is TGTGCCAGCAGCAGGGGGCGCGTAGATACGCAGTATTTT.

This clone appeared once. This chain joins TRBV7-9 and TRBJ2-7, with 7 bases lining up with TRBD1. V dropped 5 bases and J dropped 4; count of bases not matched to a gene: 14. The germline V gene has CDR1 SEHNR and CDR2 FQNEAQ (reference sequence). This CDR3 spans 16 amino acids. The CDR3 loop is CASSPDSGTASYEQYF. The CDR3 DNA sequence: TGTGCCAGCAGCCCAGATTCCGGGACAGCCTCTTACGAGCAGTACTTC.

This rearrangement joins TRBV11-3 to TRBJ2-3; D is perhaps TRBD2 (5 bases). The CDR3 totals 15 residues. V dropped 2 bases and J dropped 0 bases, with 9 bases sitting between them. CDR1 SGHNT and CDR2 YENEEA come from the germline V gene. The CDR3 loop reads CASSLWSGSTDTQYF. The CDR3 DNA reads as TGTGCCAGCAGCTTATGGAGCGGTAGCACAGATACGCAGTATTTT.

As to this clone: The sample has other DNA sequences that encode this CDR3 too. This chain connects TRBV12-3 or TRBV12-4 to TRBJ1-3; tentative D call: TRBD1 (6 bases). The CDR3 runs to 13 residues. V lost 5 bases and J 4 bases, leaving 9 bases between the germline ends. The CDR3 DNA reads TGTGCCAGCAGTACAGGGCCCGGAAACACCATATATTTT. This sequence encodes CASSTGPGNTIYF.

This chain joins TRBV9 and TRBJ2-1; 12 nucleotides align to TRBD2. The germline V gene encodes CDR1 SGDLS and CDR2 YYNGEE. This CDR3 region has 17 residues. V lost 3 bases, J lost 0 bases, and 4 bases stayed unmatched. The chain's CDR3 is CASSGLAGGSSYNEQFF. DNA of the CDR3: TGTGCCAGCAGCGGCCTAGCGGGGGGGAGCTCCTACAATGAGCAGTTCTTC.

V and J are TRBV6-5 and TRBJ2-2; D is uncertain. Germline loops: CDR1 MNHEY, CDR2 SVGAGI. V was pared by 6 bases and J by 0 bases, with 5 bases between. There are 13 residues in the CDR3. The CDR3 spells CASRDTNTGELFF. CDR3 DNA sequence: TGTGCCAGCAGAGACACGAACACCGGGGAGCTGTTTTTT.

V gene TRBV28 combines with J gene TRBJ1-4; the D is unclear. Trimming removed 5 bases at V and 8 bases at J, with 21 bases between. The germline CDR1 and CDR2 sequences are MDHEN and SYDVKM. CDR3 size: 16 residues. CDR3 region: CASSQAQQNSNEKLFF. In nucleotides, the CDR3 is TGTGCCAGCAGTCAGGCTCAACAGAACAGTAACGAAAAACTGTTTTTT.

V is TRBV19 and J is TRBJ1-5, with 10 bases matching TRBD1. Germline lookup yields CDR1 LNHDA and CDR2 SQIVND (reference sequence). Trimming removed 5 bases from V and 5 bases from J; junction bases left unmatched: 3. This CDR3 comprises 14 residues. Here the CDR3 reads CASSYDRGHQPQHF. The DNA for the CDR3 is TGTGCCAGTAGTTATGACAGGGGGCATCAGCCCCAGCATTTT.

J is TRBJ1-3 and V is TRBV15, with TRBD1 as a possible D gene (5 bases). Germline lookup yields CDR1 LNHNV and CDR2 YYDKDF (reference sequence). The germline V and J ends were trimmed by 3 bases and 4 bases, with 10 bases remaining between them. The CDR3 runs to 14 residues. The CDR3 sequence is CATSRGRPGNTIYF. The CDR3 bases are TGTGCCACCAGCAGGGGGCGACCGGGAAACACCATATATTTT.

The V and J genes are TRBV7-9 and TRBJ2-7, with D possibly being TRBD1 (6 bases). The germline V gene has CDR1 SEHNR and CDR2 FQNEAQ (reference sequence). This CDR3 spans 14 amino acids. V lost 0 bases and J 7 bases, leaving 13 bases between the germline ends. The CDR3 DNA reads as TGTGCCAGCAGCTTAGCGGGGGCGGATCTGGAGCAGTACTTC. This translates into CASSLAGADLEQYF.

V is TRBV19 and J is TRBJ1-2; 7 nucleotides match TRBD1. The CDR3 is 13 residues long. Germline CDR1 is LNHDA and CDR2 is SQIVND (reference sequence). Losses at the gene ends were 4 bases for V and 7 bases for J; bases not matched to a gene: 6. CDR3 DNA: TGTGCCAGTAGTACCGACAGGGAGAGTGGCTACACCTTC. It encodes CASSTDRESGYTF.

The rearrangement joins TRBV6-1 to TRBJ1-1; D is perhaps TRBD1 (5 bases). Looked up from germline, CDR1 is MNHNS and CDR2 is SASEGT. CDR3 length: 13 residues. The V and J ends lost 3 bases and 4 bases respectively, with 9 bases between them. The CDR3 reads CASSDDRITEAFF. The CDR3 bases are TGTGCCAGCAGTGATGACAGAATCACTGAAGCTTTCTTT.

The rearrangement links TRBV7-8 to TRBJ1-5, with D maybe TRBD1 (6 bases). The CDR3 extends over 13 amino acids. Germline CDR1 is SGHVS and CDR2 is FQNEAQ. V gave up 5 bases and J gave up 4 bases, with 9 bases separating them. CDR3 protein: CASSVRGNQPQHF. The DNA for the CDR3 is TGTGCCAGCAGCGTTAGGGGGAATCAGCCCCAGCATTTT.

This chain joins TRBV28 and TRBJ1-2, with D perhaps matching TRBD1 (6 bases). This CDR3 comprises 12 residues. In germline, CDR1 is MDHEN, CDR2 SYDVKM. The V gene lost 9 bases and the J gene lost 4 bases, with 12 bases spanning the gap. CDR3 loop: CASEDSSYGYTF. DNA for the CDR3: TGTGCCAGTGAGGACAGCTCCTATGGCTACACCTTC.

The rearrangement joins TRBV29-1 to TRBJ2-7; D might be TRBD2 (5 bases). Trimming removed 7 bases from V and 7 bases from J, with 20 bases in between. Per germline, CDR1 SQVTM and CDR2 ANQGSEA. The CDR3 runs to 13 residues. Here the CDR3 reads CSADMVVSGEQYF. The CDR3 DNA is TGCAGCGCGGATATGGTTGTCTCGGGGGAGCAGTACTTC.